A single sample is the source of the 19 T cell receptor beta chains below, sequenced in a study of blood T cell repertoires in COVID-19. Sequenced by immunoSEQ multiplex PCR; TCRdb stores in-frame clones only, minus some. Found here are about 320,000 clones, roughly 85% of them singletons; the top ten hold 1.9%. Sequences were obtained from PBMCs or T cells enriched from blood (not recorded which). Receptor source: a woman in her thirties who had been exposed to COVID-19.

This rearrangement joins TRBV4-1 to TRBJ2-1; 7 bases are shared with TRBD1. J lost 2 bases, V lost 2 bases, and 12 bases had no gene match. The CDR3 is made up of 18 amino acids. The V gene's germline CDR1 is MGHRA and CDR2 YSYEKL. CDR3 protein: CASSQPNVGQIPYNEQFF. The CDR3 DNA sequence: TGCGCCAGCAGCCAACCGAACGTGGGACAGATTCCCTACAATGAGCAGTTCTTC.

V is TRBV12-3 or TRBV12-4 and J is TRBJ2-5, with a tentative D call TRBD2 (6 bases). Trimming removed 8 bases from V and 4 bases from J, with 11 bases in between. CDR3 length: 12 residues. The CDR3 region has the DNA TGTGCCAGCGGGGGGAGTCGAGAGACCCAGTACTTC. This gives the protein CASGGSRETQYF.

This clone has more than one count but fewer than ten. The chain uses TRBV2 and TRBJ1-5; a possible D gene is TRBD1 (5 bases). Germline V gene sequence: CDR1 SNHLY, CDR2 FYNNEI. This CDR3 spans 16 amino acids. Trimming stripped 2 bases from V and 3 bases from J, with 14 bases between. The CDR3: CASSETGGRDNQPQHF. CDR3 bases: TGTGCCAGCAGTGAAACCGGGGGAAGGGACAATCAGCCCCAGCATTTT.

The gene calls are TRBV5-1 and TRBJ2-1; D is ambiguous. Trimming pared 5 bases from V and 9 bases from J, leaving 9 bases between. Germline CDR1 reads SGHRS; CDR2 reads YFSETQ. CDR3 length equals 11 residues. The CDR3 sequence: CASRGESEQFF. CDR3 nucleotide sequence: TGCGCCAGCAGGGGCGAAAGTGAGCAGTTCTTC.

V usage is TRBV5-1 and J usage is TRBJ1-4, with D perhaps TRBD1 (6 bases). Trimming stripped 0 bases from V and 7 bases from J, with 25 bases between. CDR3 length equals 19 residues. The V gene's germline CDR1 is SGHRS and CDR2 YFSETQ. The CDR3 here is CASSLASVGRDTWGEKLFF. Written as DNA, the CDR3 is TGCGCCAGCAGCTTGGCCAGTGTAGGTAGGGACACGTGGGGTGAAAAACTGTTTTTT.

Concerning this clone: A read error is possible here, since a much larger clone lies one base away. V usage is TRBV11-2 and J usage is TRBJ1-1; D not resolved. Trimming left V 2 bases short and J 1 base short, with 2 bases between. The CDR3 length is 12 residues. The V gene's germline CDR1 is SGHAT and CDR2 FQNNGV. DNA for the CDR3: TGTGCCAGCAGCTTACAGAACACTGAAGCTTTCTTT. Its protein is CASSLQNTEAFF.

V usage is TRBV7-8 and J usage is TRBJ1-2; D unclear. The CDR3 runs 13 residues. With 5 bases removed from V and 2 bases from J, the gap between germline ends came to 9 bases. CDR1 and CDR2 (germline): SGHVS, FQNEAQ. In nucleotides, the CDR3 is TGTGCCAGCAGCCCGCCAGTCAACTATGGCTACACCTTC. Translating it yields CASSPPVNYGYTF.

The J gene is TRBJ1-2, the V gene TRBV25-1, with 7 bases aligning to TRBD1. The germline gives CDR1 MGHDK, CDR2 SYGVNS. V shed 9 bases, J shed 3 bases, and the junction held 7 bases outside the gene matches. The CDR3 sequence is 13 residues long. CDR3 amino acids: CASTRQGHYGYTF. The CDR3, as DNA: TGTGCCAGTACAAGACAGGGACACTATGGCTACACCTTC.

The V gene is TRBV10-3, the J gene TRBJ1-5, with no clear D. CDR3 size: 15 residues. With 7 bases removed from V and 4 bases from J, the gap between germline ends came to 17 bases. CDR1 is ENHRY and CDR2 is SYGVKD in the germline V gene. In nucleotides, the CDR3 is TGTGCCATCAAGCCCGGACGGGGAGAAAATCAGCCCCAGCATTTT. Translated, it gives CAIKPGRGENQPQHF.

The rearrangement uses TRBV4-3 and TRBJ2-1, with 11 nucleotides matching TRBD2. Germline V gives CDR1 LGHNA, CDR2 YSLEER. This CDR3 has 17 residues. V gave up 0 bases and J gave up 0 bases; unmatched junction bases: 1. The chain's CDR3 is CASSQETSGASYNEQFF. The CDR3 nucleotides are TGCGCCAGCAGCCAAGAGACTAGCGGGGCCTCCTACAATGAGCAGTTCTTC.

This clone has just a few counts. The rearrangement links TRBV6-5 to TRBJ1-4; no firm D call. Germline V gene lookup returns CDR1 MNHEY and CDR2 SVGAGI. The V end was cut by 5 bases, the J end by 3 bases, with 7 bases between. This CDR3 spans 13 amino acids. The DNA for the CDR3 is TGTGCCAGCAGTCGGGGTCCTAATGAAAAACTGTTTTTT. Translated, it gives CASSRGPNEKLFF.

The CDR3 coding sequence is TGTGCCAGTAGTTGGACAGGTTTCGGAGAGACCCAGTACTTC. It codes for CASSWTGFGETQYF. The V and J genes are TRBV19 and TRBJ2-5; the match to TRBD1 covers 7 bases. Trimming took 5 bases from V and 4 from J; bases not matched to a gene: 7. Germline lookup yields CDR1 LNHDA and CDR2 SQIVND (reference sequence). The CDR3 length is 14 residues.

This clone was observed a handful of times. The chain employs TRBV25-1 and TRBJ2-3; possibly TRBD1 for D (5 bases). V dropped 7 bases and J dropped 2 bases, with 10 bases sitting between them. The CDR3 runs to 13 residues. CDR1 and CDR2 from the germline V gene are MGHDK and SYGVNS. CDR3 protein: CASTQGFTDTQYF. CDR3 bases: TGTGCCAGCACTCAGGGTTTCACAGATACGCAGTATTTT. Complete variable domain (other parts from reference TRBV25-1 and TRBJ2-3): EADIYQTPRYLVIGTGKKITLECSQTMGHDKMYWYQQDPGMELHLIHYSYGVNSTEKGDLSSESTVSRIRTEHFPLTLESARPSHTSQYLCASTQGFTDTQYFGPGTRLTVL.

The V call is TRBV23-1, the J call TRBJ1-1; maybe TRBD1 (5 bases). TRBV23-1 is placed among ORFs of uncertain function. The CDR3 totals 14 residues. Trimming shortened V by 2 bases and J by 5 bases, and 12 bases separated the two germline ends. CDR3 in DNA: TGCGCCAGCAGTCAAGGGGGGGTCGGTACTGAAGCTTTCTTT. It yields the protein CASSQGGVGTEAFF.

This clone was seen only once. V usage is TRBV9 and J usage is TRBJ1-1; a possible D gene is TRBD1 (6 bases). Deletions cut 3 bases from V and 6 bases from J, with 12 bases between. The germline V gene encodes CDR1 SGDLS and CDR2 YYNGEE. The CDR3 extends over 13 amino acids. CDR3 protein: CASSAVTGSEAFF. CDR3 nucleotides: TGTGCCAGCAGCGCCGTTACAGGGTCTGAAGCTTTCTTT.

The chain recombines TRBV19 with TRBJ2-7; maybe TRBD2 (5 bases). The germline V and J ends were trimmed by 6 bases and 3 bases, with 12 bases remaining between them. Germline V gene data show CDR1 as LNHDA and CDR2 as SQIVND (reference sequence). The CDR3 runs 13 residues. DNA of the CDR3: TGTGCCAGTAGCCAAGGACGGGACTACGAGCAGTACTTC. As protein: CASSQGRDYEQYF.

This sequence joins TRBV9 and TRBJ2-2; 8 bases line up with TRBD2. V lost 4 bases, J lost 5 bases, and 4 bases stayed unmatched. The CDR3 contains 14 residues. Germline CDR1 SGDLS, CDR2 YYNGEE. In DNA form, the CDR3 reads TGTGCCAGCAGCACCGGGACTAGGACCGGGGAGCTGTTTTTT. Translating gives CASSTGTRTGELFF.

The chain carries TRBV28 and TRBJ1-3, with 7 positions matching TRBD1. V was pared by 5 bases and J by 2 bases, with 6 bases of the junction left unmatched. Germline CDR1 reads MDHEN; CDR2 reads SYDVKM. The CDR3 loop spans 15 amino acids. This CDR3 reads CASSQRTGTGNTIYF. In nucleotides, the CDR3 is TGTGCCAGCAGTCAGAGGACAGGTACTGGAAACACCATATATTTT.

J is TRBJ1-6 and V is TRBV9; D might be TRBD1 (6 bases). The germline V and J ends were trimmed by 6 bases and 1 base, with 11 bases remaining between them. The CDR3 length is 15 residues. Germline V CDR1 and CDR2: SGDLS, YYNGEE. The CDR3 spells CASTQGASYNSPLHF. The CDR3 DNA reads TGTGCCAGCACACAGGGAGCGTCCTATAATTCACCCCTCCACTTT.